The clone carrying this T cell receptor (beta chain) was seen a few times. What it binds is unknown. This record belongs to a study of T-cell reconstitution after alpha-beta-depleted transplantation in children. This CDR3 region has 14 residues. The ends were cut back, 9 bases at V and 5 bases at J, with 19 bases in the middle. Findings and limits, study-wide: There were reportedly several hundred expanded graft clones from which alpha-beta T cells came about two months after transplant. Recipient T cells and thymic progenitors that survived were the source of the high TCRbeta diversity seen at day 60 in some patients. Newly produced T cells mostly provided counts and TCRbeta diversity after one year, as hyperexpanded clones declined.

Unique molecular identifiers were incorporated when the TCRbeta library was constructed. TCRdb passed the PCR reads through MiXCR, listing each CDR3 protein once. The sample holds hundreds of thousands of distinct CDR3 sequences, 15% to 20% seen once. The sequence was obtained from a boy under two years old who had a stem cell transplant for Wiskott-Aldrich syndrome, so the T cells may come from the graft donor. The chain carries TRBV12-3 or TRBV12-4 and TRBJ2-5, with a tentative D call TRBD1 (6 bases). Sequenced material: PBMCs, mostly from graft donor cells, taken 360 days after TCRalphabeta/CD19-depleted stem cell transplant. CDR3 DNA: TGTGCCAGTGCACAGGGAAGGGTTGGGGAGACCCAGTACTTC. Protein sequence: CASAQGRVGETQYF.